This entry is about one T cell receptor (beta chain). Its specificity is not known. This entry comes from a study of vaccination effects on CD4 cells after COVID-19. Study-wide background: Samples collected post-vaccine were obtained a median of 72 days after the second dose. Study-wide findings and caveats: Substantial clonal contraction characterized both infection- and vaccine-induced clones late after vaccination.

Within the ViraFEST assay, antigen-specific CD4+ T cells underwent expansion with viral peptide pools prior to sequencing. Researchers isolated CD4+ T cells once less than 13 days of culture had elapsed. Either the BNT162b2 or mRNA-1273 vaccine was given to participants in two doses. Half the medium was swapped for IL-2 medium on days 3 and 7. Clones were read by immunoSEQ multiplex PCR, and TCRdb kept only the in-frame ones, dropping some. This table has about 24,000 clones, roughly 80% appearing once. The germline CDR1 and CDR2 sequences are KGHSH and LQKENI. Trimming took 1 base from V and 5 from J; bases not matched to a gene: 4. This CDR3 spans 15 amino acids.

The source is a human donor who received a COVID-19 vaccine. Some clones in this sample may be carry-over from other donors' samples. The specimen comprised CD4+ T cells from PBMCs cultured with SARS-CoV-2 spike peptides, sampled after COVID-19 vaccination. The chain recombines TRBV18 with TRBJ2-5; 10 bases agree with TRBD2. CDR3 in amino acids: CASSPRLAGAETQYF. CDR3 DNA sequence: TGTGCCAGCTCACCACGCCTAGCGGGGGCGGAGACCCAGTACTTC.